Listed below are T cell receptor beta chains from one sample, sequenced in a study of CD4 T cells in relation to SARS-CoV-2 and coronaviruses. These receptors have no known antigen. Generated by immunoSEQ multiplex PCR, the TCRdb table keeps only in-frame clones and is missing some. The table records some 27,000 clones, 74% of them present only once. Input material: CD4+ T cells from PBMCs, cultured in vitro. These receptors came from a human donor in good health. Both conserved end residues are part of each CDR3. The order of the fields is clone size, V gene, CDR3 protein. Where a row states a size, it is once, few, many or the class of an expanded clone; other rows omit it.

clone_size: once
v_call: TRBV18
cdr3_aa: CASSPGQNLMGETQYF

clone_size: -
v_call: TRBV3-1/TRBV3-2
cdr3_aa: CASSPGQGVNEKLFF

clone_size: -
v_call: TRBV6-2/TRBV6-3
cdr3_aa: CASSYAGTGNNSPLHF

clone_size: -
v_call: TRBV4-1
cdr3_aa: CASSQAGLAGVGTGELFF

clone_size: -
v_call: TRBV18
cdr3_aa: CASSRDMIADTQYF

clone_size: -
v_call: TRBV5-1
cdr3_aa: CASSWGQGGTEAFF

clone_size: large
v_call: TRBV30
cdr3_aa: CACQTPGQGSTEAFF

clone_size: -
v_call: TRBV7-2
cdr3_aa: CASSLDGNSNQPQHF

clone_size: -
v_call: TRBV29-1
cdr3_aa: CSAAREGYGYTF

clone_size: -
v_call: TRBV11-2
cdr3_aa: CASSPSFGLLGEQYF

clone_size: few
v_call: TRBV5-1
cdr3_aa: CASSTDSFHTGELFF

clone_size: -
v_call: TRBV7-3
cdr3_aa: CASSPGGSSTDTQYF